The T cell receptor beta chain under discussion was sequenced for a study of neoadjuvant anti-PD-1 for oral cavity cancer. Clones were read by immunoSEQ multiplex PCR, and TCRdb kept only the in-frame ones, dropping some. There are fewer than 70,000 clones in the sample; around 85% occur only once, and 2.5% to 3% lies in the top ten. After removal of 7 bases from V and 7 bases from J, the junction contained 11 bases not matched to a gene. The CDR3 has 15 residues. The germline V gene has CDR1 SEHNR and CDR2 FQNEAQ (reference sequence). The TCR was taken from a person aged 40 to 85 with oral cavity squamous cell carcinoma. The V gene is TRBV7-9, the J gene TRBJ2-1; 9 nucleotides align to TRBD1. The source was PBMCs, collected before nivolumab (anti-PD-1) treatment. CDR3 sequence: CASIDRGEATNEQFF. The CDR3 region has the DNA TGTGCCAGCATCGACAGGGGGGAGGCAACAAATGAGCAGTTCTTC.